This TCR beta chain is drawn from a study of blood T cell repertoires in COVID-19. Study details: Collection of acute and convalescent COVID-19 samples took place in the United States, Italy and Spain. PBMCs, B-cell-depleted T cells, or T cells were the source of the cDNA or gDNA that made up the material.

Under the authors' procedure: Researchers report that nucleated cell counts were estimated from reference gene primer amplification. Sequencing was performed with immunoSEQ multiplex PCR; in TCRdb, only in-frame clones are kept and a portion is missing. That table furnishes V, J and clone size, whereas the DNA furnished D and trimming. The table shows fewer than 200,000 clones, with around 73% occurring only once. The cohort comprised adults aged 18 to 89 years residing in under 25 US areas. Trimming took 4 bases from V and 6 from J, leaving 11 bases between them. This CDR3 contains 13 residues. In germline, CDR1 is SGHVS, CDR2 FNYEAQ.

The clonotype was recovered from a woman aged 50 to 65 who had recovered from COVID-19. Sequencing was done on a sample of PBMCs or T cells enriched from blood (not recorded which). This chain uses TRBV7-6 with TRBJ2-3; a weak D match, TRBD2 (6 bases). CDR3 loop: CASSWDSADTQYF. DNA of the CDR3: TGTGCCAGCAGCTGGGACTCGGCGGATACGCAGTATTTT.